Following are 20 T cell receptor beta chains from one sample sequenced in a study of post-analysis software for immune sequencing data. Included in the TCR beta cDNA libraries were unique molecular identifiers. TCRdb used MiXCR to reprocess the PCR reads, holding one entry per CDR3 protein. This table has fewer than 850,000 distinct CDR3 sequences, roughly 50% appearing once. The antigens of these receptors remain unknown. Regarding the study as a whole: There were five or six TRBV segments more frequent in patients than controls, and TRBV5-6, TRBV5-1 and TRBV20-1 were among them.

Sequenced: blood. All receptors come from a girl under 18 with multiple sclerosis.

The genes are TRBV13 and TRBJ2-3, with 7 bases matching TRBD2. This CDR3 contains 15 residues. Germline lookup yields CDR1 PRHDT and CDR2 FYEKMQ (reference sequence). The V segment lost 4 bases and the J segment 2 bases; nucleotides outside the gene matches: 6. The CDR3 DNA is TGTGCCAGCAGCTCCCCGGGGGACTACACAGATACGCAGTATTTT. Protein: CASSSPGDYTDTQYF. The whole variable domain, filled in from reference TRBV13 and TRBJ2-3, reads AAGVIQSPRHLIKEKRETATLKCYPIPRHDTVYWYQQGPGQDPQFLISFYEKMQSDKGSIPDRFSAQQFSDYHSELNMSSLELGDSALYFCASSSPGDYTDTQYFGPGTRLTVL.

This clonotype turned up a few times. A read error may produce the germline difference seen at one junction end. V gene TRBV6-2 or TRBV6-3 combines with J gene TRBJ2-7; no definite D call. Germline V gene lookup returns CDR1 MNHEY and CDR2 SVGEGT. This CDR3 comprises 14 residues. The CDR3 bases are TGTGCCGGCAGTTACGGAAGTCTTTCCTACGAGCAGTACTTC. Residues: CAGSYGSLSYEQYF.

Points on this clonotype: At one of its ends the junction is not consistent with the germline gene, which may arise from a read error. The chain uses TRBV20-1 and TRBJ2-7; 15 nucleotides match TRBD2. Germline V gene sequence: CDR1 DFQATT, CDR2 SNEGSKA (reference sequence). CDR3 length equals 15 residues. The CDR3 DNA is TGCAGTGCGGGGACTAGCGGGAGGTCCTCCTACGGGCAGTACTTC. Its protein is CSAGTSGRSSYGQYF.

The rearrangement joins TRBV10-3 to TRBJ2-7; D assignment may be TRBD1 or TRBD2 (5 bases each). The CDR3 extends over 13 amino acids. The V gene lost 3 bases and the J gene lost 6 bases, with 12 bases spanning the gap. Per germline, CDR1 ENHRY and CDR2 SYGVKD. CDR3 region: CAISDPGHLEQYF. Here the CDR3 DNA reads TGTGCCATCAGTGATCCGGGGCACCTCGAGCAGTACTTC.

CDR3 DNA sequence: TGTGCCAGCAGTTTAGATCCGCAGCGTAACTATGGCTACACCTTC. Translation: CASSLDPQRNYGYTF. The chain uses TRBV12-3 or TRBV12-4 and TRBJ1-2; D call uncertain. The V end lost 1 base, the J end lost 1 base, and 10 bases lay between the germline ends. The CDR3 has 15 amino acids.

The V call is TRBV7-2, the J call TRBJ2-7, with D tentatively TRBD1 (6 bases). The CDR3 contains 14 residues. V shed 5 bases and J shed 2 bases, with 13 bases lying between them. Germline lookup yields CDR1 SGHTA and CDR2 FQGNSA. The CDR3 DNA reads TGTGCCAGCAGCCTGGACAGATACCCCTACGAGCAGTACTTC. Protein: CASSLDRYPYEQYF.

There are a few counts of this clonotype. The chain uses TRBV29-1 and TRBJ1-4; D is undetermined. Germline V lookup: CDR1 SQVTM, CDR2 ANQGSEA. This CDR3 is 16 amino acids long. V dropped 5 bases and J dropped 3 bases, with 19 bases sitting between them. CDR3 residues: CSVRFMVGSSNEKLFF. The CDR3 DNA is TGCAGCGTTCGGTTTATGGTGGGCAGCTCTAATGAAAAACTGTTTTTT.

The rearrangement joins TRBV11-3 to TRBJ2-1, with 15 bases identical to TRBD2. Germline-derived CDR1 and CDR2 are SGHNT and YENEEA. J gave up 2 bases and V 4 bases, and 6 bases lay outside the gene matches. The CDR3 has 18 residues. CDR3 in amino acids: CASSYPGTSGRPYNEQFF. CDR3 coding DNA: TGTGCCAGCAGCTACCCCGGGACTAGCGGGAGGCCCTACAATGAGCAGTTCTTC. The full variable domain, with the rest looked up from reference TRBV11-3 and TRBJ2-1, is EAGVVQSPRYKIIEKKQPVAFWCNPISGHNTLYWYLQNLGQGPELLIRYENEEAVDDSQLPKDRFSAERLKGVDSTLKIQPAELGDSAVYLCASSYPGTSGRPYNEQFFGPGTRLTVL.

The chain is built from TRBV4-1 and TRBJ1-2; 8 bases are shared with TRBD1. V was pared by 0 bases and J by 4 bases, with 7 bases of the junction left unmatched. This CDR3 spans 16 amino acids. Germline V gene lookup returns CDR1 MGHRA and CDR2 YSYEKL. DNA of the CDR3: TGCGCCAGCAGCCAAGATGGGGCAGGGGGCGGCTATGGCTACACCTTC. Encoded protein: CASSQDGAGGGYGYTF.

This chain uses TRBV7-6 with TRBJ2-2; TRBD2 aligns across 12 bases. V was pared by 3 bases and J by 6 bases, with 5 bases of the junction left unmatched. CDR1 and CDR2 from the germline V gene are SGHVS and FNYEAQ. The CDR3 covers 16 residues. CDR3 coding DNA: TGTGCCAGCAGCTTCCCGACTAGCGGGAGTTCCGGGGAGCTGTTTTTT. This encodes CASSFPTSGSSGELFF.

The chain combines TRBV29-1 with TRBJ2-2; TRBD1 matches at 7 bases. Germline V CDR1 and CDR2: SQVTM, ANQGSEA. The CDR3 extends over 14 amino acids. The trim removed 7 bases at V and 2 bases at J, leaving 7 bases unmatched. The CDR3 loop reads CSANRQGNTGELFF. CDR3 DNA sequence: TGCAGCGCCAATCGACAGGGCAACACCGGGGAGCTGTTTTTT.

This clonotype has just a few counts. The chain recombines TRBV7-9 with TRBJ2-7, with 9 bases lining up with TRBD2. The germline V gene encodes CDR1 SEHNR and CDR2 FQNEAQ (reference sequence). Trimming at V came to 10 bases and at J to 2 bases, leaving 9 bases not matched to a gene. The CDR3 runs 14 residues. CDR3 sequence (DNA): TGTGCCACCGAAAGGACTAGCGCTACCTACGAGCAGTACTTC. It specifies CATERTSATYEQYF.

V usage is TRBV12-3 or TRBV12-4 and J usage is TRBJ2-7, with D unresolved. The germline V and J ends were trimmed by 5 bases and 7 bases, with 18 bases remaining between them. The CDR3 is made up of 14 amino acids. The CDR3 loop reads CASSRVPRPREQYF. CDR3 DNA sequence: TGTGCCAGCAGTAGGGTTCCCCGTCCCAGGGAGCAGTACTTC.

This clonotype appeared a few times. This chain links TRBV6-2 or TRBV6-3 with TRBJ2-7; a weak D match, TRBD2 (6 bases). This CDR3 is built from 14 residues. CDR1 and CDR2 from the germline V gene are MNHEY and SVGEGT. Between the trimmed V and J ends, which lost 4 bases and 3 bases, there was a span of 13 bases. The CDR3, as DNA: TGTGCCAGCAGTTCTGGAGGGTTGCGCTACGAGCAGTACTTC. This codes for CASSSGGLRYEQYF.

This chain joins TRBV3-1 and TRBJ2-6; D is possibly TRBD1 or TRBD2 (5 bases each). This CDR3 has 18 residues. Germline CDR1 reads LGHDT; CDR2 reads YNNKEL (reference sequence). V was shortened by 4 bases and J by 4 bases, with 20 bases between the two germline ends. Here the CDR3 DNA reads TGTGCCAGCAGCCTCGGCCGGGACCGGCCTTTGGGGGCCAACGTCCTGACTTTC. This codes for CASSLGRDRPLGANVLTF.

The rearrangement links TRBV12-3 or TRBV12-4 to TRBJ1-5; D may be TRBD1 (5 bases). This CDR3 contains 13 residues. Trimming took 6 bases from V and 7 from J, leaving 13 bases between them. Here the CDR3 DNA reads TGTGCCAGCAGGGCCAGGGAAGGACAGCCCCAGCATTTT. The encoded protein is CASRAREGQPQHF.

The CDR3 region has the DNA TGTGCCAGCAGTCCCCCGGGAGGACTAGCGGGAGCTTCCTACGAGCAGTACTTC. This translates into CASSPPGGLAGASYEQYF. This chain links TRBV6-6 with TRBJ2-7; the match to TRBD2 covers 13 bases. Looked up from germline, CDR1 is MNHNY and CDR2 is SVGAGI (reference sequence). J was trimmed by 1 base and V by 5 bases; bases with no gene match: 11. The CDR3 runs to 18 residues.

This clonotype has more than one count but fewer than ten. The chain links TRBV27 to TRBJ1-5; D unclear. There are 14 residues in the CDR3. With 6 bases removed from V and 1 base from J, the gap between germline ends came to 10 bases. Germline CDR1 is MNHEY and CDR2 is SMNVEV (reference sequence). The CDR3 loop is CASSPVGSNQPQHF. The CDR3 DNA reads TGTGCCAGCAGCCCCGTAGGGAGCAATCAGCCCCAGCATTTT.

With regard to this clonotype: Compared with germline, one end of the junction differs, possibly owing to a read error. J is TRBJ2-7 and V is TRBV27; D is unclear. The germline V gene encodes CDR1 MNHEY and CDR2 SMNVEV (reference sequence). This CDR3 spans 13 amino acids. The CDR3 DNA reads as TGTGTCAGCAGTCACGGCGGCCCCTACGAGCAGTACTTC. It specifies CVSSHGGPYEQYF.

This clonotype appeared a few times. V is TRBV10-2 and J is TRBJ1-1; D possibly corresponds to TRBD1 (6 bases). Trimming removed 0 bases from V and 0 bases from J, with 11 bases in between. Germline CDR1 and CDR2: WSHSY and SAAADI. The CDR3 has 16 residues. The CDR3 bases are TGCGCCAGCAGTGAGTCTCCGGGGGCAGTGAACACTGAAGCTTTCTTT. It translates to CASSESPGAVNTEAFF.